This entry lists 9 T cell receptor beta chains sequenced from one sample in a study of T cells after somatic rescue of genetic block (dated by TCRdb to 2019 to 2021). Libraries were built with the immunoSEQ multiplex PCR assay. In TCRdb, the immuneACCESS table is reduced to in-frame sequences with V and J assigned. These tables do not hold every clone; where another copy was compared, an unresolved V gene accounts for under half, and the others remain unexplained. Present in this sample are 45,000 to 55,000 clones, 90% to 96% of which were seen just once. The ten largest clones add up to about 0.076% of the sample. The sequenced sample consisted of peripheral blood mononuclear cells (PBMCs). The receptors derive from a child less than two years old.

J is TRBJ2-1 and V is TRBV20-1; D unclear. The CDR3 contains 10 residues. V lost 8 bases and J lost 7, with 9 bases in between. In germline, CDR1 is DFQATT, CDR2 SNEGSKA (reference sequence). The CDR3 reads CSPTGNEQFF. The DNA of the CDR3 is TGCAGTCCGACCGGGAATGAGCAGTTCTTC.

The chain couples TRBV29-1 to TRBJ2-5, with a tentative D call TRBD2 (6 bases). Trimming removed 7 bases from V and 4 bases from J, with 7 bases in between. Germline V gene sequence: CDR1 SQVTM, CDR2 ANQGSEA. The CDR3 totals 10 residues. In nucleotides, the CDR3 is TGCAGCGCCGGGGGAGAGACCCAGTACTTC. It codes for CSAGGETQYF.

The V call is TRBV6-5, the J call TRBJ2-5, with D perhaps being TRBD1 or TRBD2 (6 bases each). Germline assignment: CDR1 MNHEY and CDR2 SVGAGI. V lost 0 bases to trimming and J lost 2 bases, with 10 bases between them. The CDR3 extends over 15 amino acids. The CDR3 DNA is TGTGCCAGCAGTTACTCTCGGGGGCGGCAAGAGACCCAGTACTTC. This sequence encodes CASSYSRGRQETQYF.

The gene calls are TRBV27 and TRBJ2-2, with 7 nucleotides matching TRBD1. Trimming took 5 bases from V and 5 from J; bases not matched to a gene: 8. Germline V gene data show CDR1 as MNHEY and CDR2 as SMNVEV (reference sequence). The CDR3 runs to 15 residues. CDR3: CASSLLTGITGELFF. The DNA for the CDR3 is TGTGCCAGCAGTCTTCTGACAGGGATAACCGGGGAGCTGTTTTTT.

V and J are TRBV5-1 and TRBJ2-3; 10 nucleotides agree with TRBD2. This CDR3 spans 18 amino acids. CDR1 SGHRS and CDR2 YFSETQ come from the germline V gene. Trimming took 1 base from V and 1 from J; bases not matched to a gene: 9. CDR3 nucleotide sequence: TGCGCCAGCAGCTTGATCCACAGCGGGAGGGCCCGCACAGATACGCAGTATTTT. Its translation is CASSLIHSGRARTDTQYF.

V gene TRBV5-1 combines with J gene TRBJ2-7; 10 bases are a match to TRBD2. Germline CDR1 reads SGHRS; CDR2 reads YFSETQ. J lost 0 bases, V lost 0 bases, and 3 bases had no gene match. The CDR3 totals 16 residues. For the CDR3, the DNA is TGCGCCAGCAGCTTGGAACTAGCGGGAATCTCCTACGAGCAGTACTTC. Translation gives CASSLELAGISYEQYF.

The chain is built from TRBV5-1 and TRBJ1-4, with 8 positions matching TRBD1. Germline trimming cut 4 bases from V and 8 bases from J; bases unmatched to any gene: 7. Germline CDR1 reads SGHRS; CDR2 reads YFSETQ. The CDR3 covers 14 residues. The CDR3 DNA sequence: TGCGCCAGCAGCCAAGGACAGGGACGAGAAAAACTGTTTTTT. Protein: CASSQGQGREKLFF. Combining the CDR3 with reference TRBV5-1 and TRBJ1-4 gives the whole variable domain KAGVTQTPRYLIKTRGQQVTLSCSPISGHRSVSWYQQTPGQGLQFLFEYFSETQRNKGNFPGRFSGRQFSNSRSEMNVSTLELGDSALYLCASSQGQGREKLFFGSGTQLSVL.

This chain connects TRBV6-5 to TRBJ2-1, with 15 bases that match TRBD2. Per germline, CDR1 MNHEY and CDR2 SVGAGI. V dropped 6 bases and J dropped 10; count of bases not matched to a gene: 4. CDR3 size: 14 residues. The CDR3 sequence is CASRTGTSGREQFF. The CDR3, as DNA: TGTGCCAGCAGGACCGGGACTAGCGGGAGGGAGCAGTTCTTC.

CDR3 DNA sequence: TGTGCCAGCAGTAGAGTCCGAACTGAAGCTTTCTTT. It specifies CASSRVRTEAFF. This chain joins TRBV6-6 and TRBJ1-1; D ambiguous. V gave up 5 bases and J gave up 5 bases, with 9 bases separating them. Germline CDR1 MNHNY, CDR2 SVGAGI (reference sequence). This CDR3 is 12 amino acids long.